The 20 T cell receptor beta chains given below trace back to one sample, sequenced in a study of vaccination and CD4 T cells after COVID-19. Oncomine TCR Beta short-read sequencing was applied to DNA from cultured CD4+ T cells. TCRdb reanalysed the PCR reads using MiXCR and keeps one entry per CDR3 protein. Of 8,500 to 10,000 distinct CDR3 sequences detected, under 50% appear once; the ten largest clones hold over 9%. Antigens of these TCRs are unknown. Specified treatment: approximately nine-day PBMC culture with coronavirus spike peptide pools or control peptides (ViraFEST assay). Sequenced input: CD4+ T cells from blood, cultured in vitro. These receptors were taken from a human donor who had recovered from COVID-19.

The chain links TRBV6-1 to TRBJ1-1; 9 bases align to TRBD1. CDR3 length equals 11 residues. After removal of 6 bases from V and 9 bases from J, the junction contained 2 bases not matched to a gene. The germline CDR1 and CDR2 sequences are MNHNS and SASEGT. The CDR3 region is CASRNRGQAFF. CDR3 coding DNA: TGTGCCAGCAGAAACAGGGGGCAAGCTTTCTTT.

The rearrangement uses TRBV19 and TRBJ2-7; no firm D call. This CDR3 has 17 residues. Germline assignment: CDR1 LNHDA and CDR2 SQIVND (reference sequence). Trimming shortened V by 2 bases and J by 2 bases, and 19 bases separated the two germline ends. CDR3 in DNA: TGTGCCAGTAGTATACCTCCCGACACCTCCCCTACCTACGAGCAGTACTTC. Residues: CASSIPPDTSPTYEQYF. The whole variable domain, filled in from reference TRBV19 and TRBJ2-7, reads DGGITQSPKYLFRKEGQNVTLSCEQNLNHDAMYWYRQDPGQGLRLIYYSQIVNDFQKGDIAEGYSVSREKKESFPLTVTSAQKNPTAFYLCASSIPPDTSPTYEQYFGPGTRLTVT.

This clonotype was seen a single time. The genes are TRBV2 and TRBJ2-7; 10 nucleotides line up with TRBD2. This CDR3 contains 13 residues. Germline V CDR1 and CDR2: SNHLY, FYNNEI. After removal of 5 bases from V and 3 bases from J, the junction contained 1 base not matched to a gene. CDR3 in DNA: TGTGCCAGCAGTTGGACTAGCGGCTACGAGCAGTACTTC. It is translated as CASSWTSGYEQYF. Combining the CDR3 with reference TRBV2 and TRBJ2-7 gives the whole variable domain EPEVTQTPSHQVTQMGQEVILRCVPISNHLYFYWYRQILGQKVEFLVSFYNNEISEKSEIFDDQFSVERPDGSNFTLKIRSTKLEDSAMYFCASSWTSGYEQYFGPGTRLTVT.

In this sample, this clonotype turned up a few times. This chain connects TRBV19 to TRBJ2-5; TRBD2 aligns across 10 bases. V gave up 4 bases and J gave up 6 bases; unmatched junction bases: 11. CDR3 length equals 16 residues. Germline-derived CDR1 and CDR2 are LNHDA and SQIVND (reference sequence). CDR3 DNA sequence: TGTGCCAGTAGTACGTTTGGCGCTAGCGGGGGAAAGACCCAGTACTTC. Translating it yields CASSTFGASGGKTQYF.

CDR3 nucleotides: TGCGCCAGCAGCCCAGGGGACACTGTCTATGGCTACACCTTC. The encoded protein is CASSPGDTVYGYTF. The V gene is TRBV5-1, the J gene TRBJ1-2; TRBD1 might be the D (6 bases). V was cut by 4 bases and J by 4 bases, with 14 bases left in between. Germline CDR1 is SGHRS and CDR2 is YFSETQ. CDR3 length: 14 residues.

This clonotype has just a few counts. The rearrangement uses TRBV27 and TRBJ1-2; 10 positions match TRBD1. Germline CDR1 and CDR2: MNHEY and SMNVEV (reference sequence). Germline trimming cut 6 bases from V and 7 bases from J; bases unmatched to any gene: 8. The CDR3 sequence is 14 residues long. CDR3 sequence: CASSSGDRGTGYTF. CDR3 sequence (DNA): TGTGCCAGCAGCTCCGGGGACAGGGGTACTGGCTACACCTTC.

V gene TRBV12-3 or TRBV12-4 combines with J gene TRBJ2-5; D may be TRBD1 (5 bases). The CDR3 sequence is 14 residues long. Trimming left V 3 bases short and J 4 bases short, with 12 bases between. CDR3 DNA: TGTGCCAGCAGTTTTAAGGGGTCCGGAGAGACCCAGTACTTC. It specifies CASSFKGSGETQYF.

This clonotype has more than one count but fewer than ten. The chain is built from TRBV7-2 and TRBJ1-2, with D possibly being TRBD1 (6 bases). V lost 1 base and J 7 bases, leaving 10 bases between the germline ends. The CDR3 has 13 amino acids. Germline loops: CDR1 SGHTA, CDR2 FQGNSA. The CDR3 DNA reads TGTGCCAGCAGCTTAGTGCGGGGGCCTGGCTACACCTTC. Translating it yields CASSLVRGPGYTF.

The CDR3 sequence: CASSTDRGYGYTF. CDR3 in DNA: TGTGCCAGCTCCACGGACAGGGGCTATGGCTACACCTTC. The chain recombines TRBV18 with TRBJ1-2; 9 bases are shared with TRBD1. The V gene end was trimmed by 6 bases and the J gene end by 4 bases; junction bases not matched to a gene: 3. This CDR3 has 13 residues. Germline values: CDR1 KGHSH, CDR2 LQKENI.

This clonotype showed up just a few times. The V gene is TRBV15, the J gene TRBJ1-6; a possible D gene is TRBD1 (6 bases). Germline CDR1 reads LNHNV; CDR2 reads YYDKDF (reference sequence). V lost 8 bases and J lost 12, with 20 bases in between. The CDR3 is 14 residues long. The CDR3 DNA sequence: TGTGCCACCCAGATTTCAGGGGTTCGGGGACCCCTCCACTTT. Its translation: CATQISGVRGPLHF.

There are a few counts of this clonotype. The chain combines TRBV7-6 with TRBJ1-1; D is unresolved. The V gene lost 4 bases and the J gene lost 6 bases, with 12 bases spanning the gap. The germline V gene has CDR1 SGHVS and CDR2 FNYEAQ. The CDR3 is made up of 13 amino acids. The CDR3 nucleotides read TGTGCCAGCAGCTACCGCCTTGGCGCTGAAGCTTTCTTT. This sequence encodes CASSYRLGAEAFF. Supplemented by reference TRBV7-6 and TRBJ1-1, the full variable domain reads GAGVSQSPRYKVTKRGQDVALRCDPISGHVSLYWYRQALGQGPEFLTYFNYEAQQDKSGLPNDRFSAERPEGSISTLTIQRTEQRDSAMYRCASSYRLGAEAFFGQGTRLTVV.

The rearrangement links TRBV19 to TRBJ2-6; D is unclear. The germline V gene has CDR1 LNHDA and CDR2 SQIVND (reference sequence). CDR3 length: 14 residues. V shed 7 bases and J shed 2 bases, with 9 bases lying between them. The DNA of the CDR3 is TGTGCCAGTATACCACAAGCTGGGGCCAACGTCCTGACTTTC. This gives the protein CASIPQAGANVLTF. The full variable domain, rest sourced from reference TRBV19 and TRBJ2-6, is DGGITQSPKYLFRKEGQNVTLSCEQNLNHDAMYWYRQDPGQGLRLIYYSQIVNDFQKGDIAEGYSVSREKKESFPLTVTSAQKNPTAFYLCASIPQAGANVLTFGAGSRLTVL.

In its sample, this clonotype was seen a few times. The chain has TRBV20-1 and TRBJ1-5, with D hard to call. Germline lookup yields CDR1 DFQATT and CDR2 SNEGSKA (reference sequence). V gave up 6 bases and J gave up 4 bases, with 25 bases separating them. There are 17 residues in the CDR3. The CDR3 protein is CSATKAGLTWGNQPQHF. DNA of the CDR3: TGCAGTGCCACCAAGGCGGGTCTGACCTGGGGTAATCAGCCCCAGCATTTT.

This clonotype has more than one count but fewer than ten. The chain combines TRBV30 with TRBJ1-6; D call uncertain. CDR3 size: 14 residues. The germline V gene encodes CDR1 GTSNPN and CDR2 SVGIG (reference sequence). V lost 2 bases and J 7 bases, leaving 12 bases between the germline ends. The CDR3 nucleotides are TGTGCCTGGAGTTCGGGAGGCCTAAATTCACCCCTCCACTTT. This sequence encodes CAWSSGGLNSPLHF.

J is TRBJ2-3 and V is TRBV12-3 or TRBV12-4, with D tentatively TRBD1 or TRBD2 (7 bases each). This CDR3 is built from 19 residues. The germline V and J ends were trimmed by 6 bases and 4 bases, with 29 bases remaining between them. CDR3 residues: CASSRRRQGLLLKADTQYF. For the CDR3, the DNA is TGTGCCAGCAGCCGCAGACGACAGGGACTACTGCTAAAGGCAGATACGCAGTATTTT.

The chain recombines TRBV20-1 with TRBJ2-5; no clear D gene. CDR3 length: 12 residues. V was trimmed by 6 bases and J by 2 bases, leaving 10 bases between them. CDR1 is DFQATT and CDR2 is SNEGSKA in the germline V gene (reference sequence). CDR3 residues: CSAIPFQETQYF. CDR3 DNA: TGCAGTGCGATTCCATTTCAAGAGACCCAGTACTTC.

The CDR3 bases are TGTGCCAGCAGGGGTCTTAGGGCCAACAATGAGCAGTTCTTC. This codes for CASRGLRANNEQFF. The chain has TRBV27 and TRBJ2-1; no clear D. Germline-derived CDR1 and CDR2 are MNHEY and SMNVEV (reference sequence). This CDR3 is built from 14 residues. The ends were cut back, 6 bases at V and 5 bases at J, with 14 bases in the middle.

This clonotype was seen a few times. The J gene is TRBJ1-5, the V gene TRBV20-1; D might be TRBD1 (6 bases). The CDR3 length is 16 residues. V was shortened by 3 bases and J by 0 bases, with 15 bases between the two germline ends. Germline assignment: CDR1 DFQATT and CDR2 SNEGSKA (reference sequence). In DNA, the CDR3 is TGCAGTGCTAGTGATAGGGGGGTTTATAGCAATCAGCCCCAGCATTTT. This sequence encodes CSASDRGVYSNQPQHF.

The J gene is TRBJ1-1, the V gene TRBV7-3; the D gene is possibly TRBD1 (5 bases). Germline V lookup: CDR1 SGHTA, CDR2 FQGTGA. This CDR3 comprises 15 residues. Trimming stripped 6 bases from V and 6 bases from J, with 20 bases between. The CDR3 reads CASRPTLNVGAEAFF. In nucleotides, the CDR3 is TGTGCCAGCAGACCCACCCTCAACGTAGGGGCTGAAGCTTTCTTT. The entire variable domain, with the rest obtained from reference TRBV7-3 and TRBJ1-1, is as follows: GAGVSQTPSNKVTEKGKYVELRCDPISGHTALYWYRQSLGQGPEFLIYFQGTGAADDSGLPNDRFFAVRPEGSVSTLKIQRTERGDSAVYLCASRPTLNVGAEAFFGQGTRLTVV.

V and J are TRBV5-1 and TRBJ2-7; 8 nucleotides line up with TRBD1. This CDR3 spans 16 amino acids. Germline V gene lookup returns CDR1 SGHRS and CDR2 YFSETQ. The V segment lost 4 bases and the J segment 4 bases; nucleotides outside the gene matches: 13. The CDR3 DNA is TGCGCCAGCAGCCGAGTTACCGGGACAGGTAAATACGAGCAGTACTTC. Translating it yields CASSRVTGTGKYEQYF.